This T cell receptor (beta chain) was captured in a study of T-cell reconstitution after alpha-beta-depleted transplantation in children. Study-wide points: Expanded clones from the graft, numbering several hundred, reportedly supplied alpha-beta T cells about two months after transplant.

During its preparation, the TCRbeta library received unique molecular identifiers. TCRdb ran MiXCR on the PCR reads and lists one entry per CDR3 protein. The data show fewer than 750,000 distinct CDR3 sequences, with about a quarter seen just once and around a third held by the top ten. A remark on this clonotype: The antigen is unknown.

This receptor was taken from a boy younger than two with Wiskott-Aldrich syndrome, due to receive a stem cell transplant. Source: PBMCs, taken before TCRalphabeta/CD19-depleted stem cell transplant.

In DNA form, the CDR3 reads TGCGCCAGCAGCCAGTTCGCGAGCGGGAGGGTCCGGGACGAGCAGTACTTC. Translated: CASSQFASGRVRDEQYF. The chain combines TRBV5-1 with TRBJ2-7; TRBD2 aligns across 10 bases. CDR1 is SGHRS and CDR2 is YFSETQ in the germline V gene. V was pared by 4 bases and J by 5 bases, with 15 bases of the junction left unmatched. The CDR3 consists of 17 residues.